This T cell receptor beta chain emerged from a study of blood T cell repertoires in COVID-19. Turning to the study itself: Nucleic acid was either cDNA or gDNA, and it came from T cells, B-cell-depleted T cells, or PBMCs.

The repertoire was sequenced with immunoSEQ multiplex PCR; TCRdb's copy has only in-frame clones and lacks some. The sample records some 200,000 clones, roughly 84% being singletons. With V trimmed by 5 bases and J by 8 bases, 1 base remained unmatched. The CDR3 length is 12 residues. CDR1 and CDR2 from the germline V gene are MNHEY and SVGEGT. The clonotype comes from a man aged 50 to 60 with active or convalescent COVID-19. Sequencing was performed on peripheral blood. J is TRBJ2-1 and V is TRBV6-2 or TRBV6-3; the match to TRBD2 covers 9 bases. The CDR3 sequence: CASSVAGDEQFF. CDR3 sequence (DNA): TGTGCCAGCAGTGTAGCGGGGGATGAGCAGTTCTTC.